The 30 T cell receptor beta chains below come from one sample, sequenced in a study of blood T cell repertoires in COVID-19. This table comes from immunoSEQ multiplex PCR, and its TCRdb copy is limited to in-frame clones, with some not included. The data hold fewer than 250,000 clones, with approximately 84% observed a single time. The sample comprised peripheral blood. These receptors came from a man aged 45-65 years with acute or convalescent COVID-19.

This clone was detected only a few times. The chain joins TRBV5-1 to TRBJ1-6; 9 nucleotides align to TRBD1. Germline assignment: CDR1 SGHRS and CDR2 YFSETQ. V gave up 2 bases and J gave up 7 bases; unmatched junction bases: 4. CDR3 length equals 15 residues. In DNA form, the CDR3 reads TGCGCCAGCAGCTTCGGGACAGGGACGAATTCACCCCTCCACTTT. Translating gives CASSFGTGTNSPLHF.

Turning to this clone: Distinct nucleotide sequences in the sample also encode this CDR3. This chain uses TRBV5-1 with TRBJ1-6; 7 positions match TRBD1. J was trimmed by 7 bases and V by 0 bases; bases with no gene match: 10. Germline V gene data show CDR1 as SGHRS and CDR2 as YFSETQ. The CDR3 loop spans 17 amino acids. CDR3 loop: CASSLGLTGTVNSPLHF. Here the CDR3 DNA reads TGCGCCAGCAGCTTGGGTCTTACTGGGACAGTGAATTCACCCCTCCACTTT.

The chain employs TRBV6-5 and TRBJ1-5, with a possible D match to TRBD1 (5 bases). The CDR3 has 12 residues. V lost 9 bases and J lost 5, with 11 bases in between. Looked up from germline, CDR1 is MNHEY and CDR2 is SVGAGI. In DNA form, the CDR3 reads TGTGCCAGTGATAAGGGGCATCAGCCCCAGCATTTT. Its translation: CASDKGHQPQHF.

This clone occurred a few times. V is TRBV7-6 and J is TRBJ1-4; the D gene is possibly TRBD1 (5 bases). Germline loops: CDR1 SGHVS, CDR2 FNYEAQ. V lost 5 bases to trimming and J lost 5 bases, with 15 bases between them. The CDR3 sequence is 15 residues long. The CDR3 nucleotides are TGTGCCAGCAGCGCGAGTTCAGGGATAAATGAAAAACTGTTTTTT. Residues: CASSASSGINEKLFF.

This clone showed up just a few times. This rearrangement joins TRBV6-5 to TRBJ2-7; TRBD1 aligns across 8 bases. The germline V gene encodes CDR1 MNHEY and CDR2 SVGAGI. Trimming removed 6 bases from V and 6 bases from J; junction bases left unmatched: 10. The CDR3 loop spans 14 amino acids. Written as DNA, the CDR3 is TGTGCCAGCAGCCAACAGGGGGATACAACCGAGCAGTACTTC. Its protein product is CASSQQGDTTEQYF.

This chain connects TRBV10-1 to TRBJ1-4, with TRBD1 identical over 7 bases. The CDR3 has 13 residues. J gave up 8 bases and V 3 bases, and 3 bases lay outside the gene matches. Germline CDR1 is WNHNN and CDR2 is SYGVQD (reference sequence). The CDR3 loop reads CASSETGDEKLFF. DNA for the CDR3: TGCGCCAGCAGTGAAACAGGGGACGAAAAACTGTTTTTT.

V gene TRBV5-1 combines with J gene TRBJ1-1; TRBD1 might be the D (6 bases). Germline V lookup: CDR1 SGHRS, CDR2 YFSETQ. V shed 7 bases and J shed 4 bases, with 20 bases lying between them. The CDR3 loop spans 15 amino acids. The CDR3 DNA reads TGCGCCAGCTCCGGGACAACGGCGTTCAGCACTGAAGCTTTCTTT. Encoded protein: CASSGTTAFSTEAFF.

The genes are TRBV7-8 and TRBJ1-5; D is possibly TRBD1 (5 bases). The V end lost 1 base, the J end lost 4 bases, and 11 bases lay between the germline ends. This CDR3 is built from 15 residues. Looked up from germline, CDR1 is SGHVS and CDR2 is FQNEAQ. The CDR3 nucleotides are TGTGCCAGCAGCTTAGGATCGGGGGGTAATCAGCCCCAGCATTTT. This sequence encodes CASSLGSGGNQPQHF.

The chain is built from TRBV12-5 and TRBJ2-3, with a tentative D call TRBD1 (7 bases). Germline CDR1 and CDR2: LGHNT and FRNRAP. The V and J ends lost 6 bases and 4 bases respectively, with 14 bases between them. The length of the CDR3 is 14 residues. Here the CDR3 reads CASGMTGRSDTQYF. The CDR3 coding sequence is TGTGCTAGTGGAATGACAGGGAGGTCAGATACGCAGTATTTT.

V and J are TRBV5-1 and TRBJ1-4; TRBD1 agrees at 9 bases. V was clipped by 4 bases and J by 5 bases; unmatched bases: 6. Per the germline V gene, CDR1 is SGHRS and CDR2 is YFSETQ. The CDR3 is made up of 15 amino acids. The CDR3 nucleotides read TGCGCCAGCAGCACCACCGGGACAGGGAATGAAAAACTGTTTTTT. Protein product: CASSTTGTGNEKLFF.

V is TRBV30 and J is TRBJ1-1, with 7 bases that match TRBD1. J lost 1 base, V lost 4 bases, and 3 bases had no gene match. CDR3 length equals 13 residues. The germline CDR1 and CDR2 sequences are GTSNPN and SVGIG (reference sequence). Written as DNA, the CDR3 is TGTGCCTGGAAGGGACAGAAGAACACTGAAGCTTTCTTT. Translation: CAWKGQKNTEAFF.

This rearrangement joins TRBV18 to TRBJ2-5, with TRBD2 identical over 13 bases. CDR1 is KGHSH, CDR2 LQKENI, per germline. Trimming at V came to 6 bases and at J to 5 bases, leaving 21 bases not matched to a gene. There are 20 residues in the CDR3. CDR3 protein: CASSYRWTSGSVLDLETQYF. CDR3 nucleotides: TGTGCCAGCTCCTACCGGTGGACTAGCGGGAGTGTTCTTGACTTGGAGACCCAGTACTTC.

The chain joins TRBV30 to TRBJ2-5; 7 nucleotides agree with TRBD2. V shed 1 base and J 8 bases; nucleotides not matched to a gene: 4. This CDR3 is built from 12 residues. The germline V gene encodes CDR1 GTSNPN and CDR2 SVGIG (reference sequence). The CDR3 is CAWSGTSGTQYF. CDR3 bases: TGTGCCTGGAGTGGGACTAGTGGTACCCAGTACTTC.

The V and J genes are TRBV5-6 and TRBJ1-2; 8 positions match TRBD1. The CDR3 spans 15 residues. J lost 8 bases, V lost 4 bases, and 13 bases had no gene match. Per the germline V gene, CDR1 is SGHDT and CDR2 is YYEEEE. The CDR3 nucleotides are TGTGCCAGCAGCCTACCCTCGGACAGGGTTCGAGGCTACACCTTC. Translated: CASSLPSDRVRGYTF.

This sequence joins TRBV9 and TRBJ2-2; 8 positions agree with TRBD2. V shed 4 bases and J 6 bases; nucleotides not matched to a gene: 11. This CDR3 is 16 amino acids long. In germline, CDR1 is SGDLS, CDR2 YYNGEE. The CDR3 loop is CASSPRGGHSAGELFF. As DNA, the CDR3 is TGTGCCAGCAGCCCCCGGGGGGGGCACTCCGCCGGGGAGCTGTTTTTT.

The chain uses TRBV7-8 and TRBJ1-2; D possibly corresponds to TRBD1 (6 bases). V shed 4 bases and J shed 3 bases, with 15 bases lying between them. CDR1 and CDR2 from the germline V gene are SGHVS and FQNEAQ. The CDR3 is 15 amino acids. This CDR3 reads CASSSRGQGHYGYTF. CDR3 sequence (DNA): TGTGCCAGCAGCTCCAGGGGCCAGGGACACTATGGCTACACCTTC.

The chain uses TRBV10-3 and TRBJ1-1; D unresolved. The CDR3 loop spans 12 amino acids. CDR1 and CDR2 from the germline V gene are ENHRY and SYGVKD. V was trimmed by 3 bases and J by 2 bases, leaving 4 bases between them. DNA of the CDR3: TGTGCCATCAGTGAATTAAACACTGAAGCTTTCTTT. This encodes CAISELNTEAFF.

This rearrangement joins TRBV28 to TRBJ1-1, with D tentatively TRBD1 (5 bases). The CDR3 consists of 13 residues. Trimming pared 7 bases from V and 10 bases from J, leaving 19 bases between. Germline V gene sequence: CDR1 MDHEN, CDR2 SYDVKM. As DNA, the CDR3 is TGTGCCAGCATTGGGGGGTCGGGATATTTAGCTTTCTTT. As protein: CASIGGSGYLAFF.

V gene TRBV6-2 or TRBV6-3 combines with J gene TRBJ2-1, with 8 bases matching TRBD2. CDR3 length equals 14 residues. Germline V CDR1 and CDR2: MNHEY, SVGEGT. Trimming removed 4 bases from V and 15 bases from J; junction bases left unmatched: 14. The CDR3 bases are TGTGCCAGCAGTTTCGCTCAGTCCAGCGGGAGTCGGTTCTTC. Translated, it gives CASSFAQSSGSRFF.

J is TRBJ2-3 and V is TRBV27; D unresolved. Between the trimmed V and J ends, which lost 3 bases and 3 bases, there was a span of 13 bases. CDR1 is MNHEY and CDR2 is SMNVEV in the germline V gene (reference sequence). The CDR3 runs 15 residues. The CDR3 region has the DNA TGTGCCAGCAGTTTGTCTAAACCTAAAACAGATACGCAGTATTTT. This sequence encodes CASSLSKPKTDTQYF.

The chain links TRBV5-1 to TRBJ2-3, with TRBD1 identical over 11 bases. The length of the CDR3 is 16 residues. Germline-derived CDR1 and CDR2 are SGHRS and YFSETQ. V was clipped by 3 bases and J by 1 base; unmatched bases: 4. The CDR3 loop reads CASSSWTGGGTDTQYF. In DNA, the CDR3 is TGCGCCAGCAGCTCCTGGACAGGGGGCGGCACAGATACGCAGTATTTT.

This clone has just one count. The chain carries TRBV5-1 and TRBJ1-1; possibly TRBD1 for D (6 bases). The germline V gene has CDR1 SGHRS and CDR2 YFSETQ. This CDR3 contains 14 residues. V lost 5 bases and J 5 bases, leaving 16 bases between the germline ends. The CDR3 sequence: CASSFSGEETEAFF. In DNA, the CDR3 is TGCGCCAGCAGTTTTTCAGGGGAAGAGACTGAAGCTTTCTTT.

The V gene is TRBV6-1, the J gene TRBJ2-3; a weak D match, TRBD1 (6 bases). This CDR3 comprises 16 residues. Germline lookup yields CDR1 MNHNS and CDR2 SASEGT. V lost 3 bases, J lost 4 bases, and 17 bases lay in between. CDR3 in DNA: TGTGCCAGCAGTGAGCAATCAGGGGCGGTTGCAGATACGCAGTATTTT. Translation: CASSEQSGAVADTQYF.

This clone was detected a few times. The chain uses TRBV6-5 and TRBJ2-7, with 7 bases fitting TRBD1. Germline V gives CDR1 MNHEY, CDR2 SVGAGI. This CDR3 contains 14 residues. J lost 3 bases, V lost 1 base, and 3 bases had no gene match. This CDR3 is CASSYLGQFYEQYF. The CDR3 DNA follows: TGTGCCAGCAGTTACTTGGGACAGTTCTACGAGCAGTACTTC.

The chain couples TRBV10-3 to TRBJ1-6; 8 nucleotides agree with TRBD1. With 6 bases clipped from V and 7 bases from J, the junction kept 5 bases outside the gene matches. Germline assignment: CDR1 ENHRY and CDR2 SYGVKD. This CDR3 has 14 residues. The CDR3: CAIRATGENSPLHF. CDR3 nucleotides: TGTGCCATCAGGGCGACAGGGGAGAATTCACCCCTCCACTTT.

This clone was recorded a few times. The V gene is TRBV14, the J gene TRBJ2-1; D is possibly TRBD1 (6 bases). V lost 4 bases to trimming and J lost 14 bases, with 15 bases between them. This CDR3 contains 12 residues. Germline V gene data show CDR1 as SGHDN and CDR2 as FVKESK. The CDR3: CASSPQQGKEFF. CDR3 nucleotides: TGTGCCAGCAGCCCCCAACAGGGTAAAGAGTTCTTC.

The V gene is TRBV28, the J gene TRBJ2-1; 15 nucleotides line up with TRBD2. V lost 5 bases to trimming and J lost 4 bases; unmatched junction nucleotides: 6. CDR1 MDHEN and CDR2 SYDVKM come from the germline V gene. The CDR3 has 17 residues. CDR3 residues: CASSLRTSGRAYNEQFF. CDR3 bases: TGTGCCAGCAGTCTTAGGACTAGCGGGAGGGCTTACAATGAGCAGTTCTTC.

Written as DNA, the CDR3 is TGTGCCAGCAGCCTTTTGGAGGAGGTAGACACTGAAGCTTTCTTT. Encoded protein: CASSLLEEVDTEAFF. V is TRBV7-8 and J is TRBJ1-1; D remains ambiguous. The V and J ends lost 5 bases and 3 bases respectively, with 16 bases between them. CDR3 length: 15 residues. The germline CDR1 and CDR2 sequences are SGHVS and FQNEAQ.

J is TRBJ2-1 and V is TRBV29-1; possibly TRBD2 for D (5 bases). V was clipped by 6 bases and J by 15 bases, with 24 bases between them. The germline V gene encodes CDR1 SQVTM and CDR2 ANQGSEA. The CDR3 contains 13 residues. CDR3 DNA sequence: TGCAGCGTCGACCTAACCTTTGGGCGGGCGGTGTTCTTC. Amino acid sequence: CSVDLTFGRAVFF.

The chain has TRBV19 and TRBJ2-5; a weak D match, TRBD1 (5 bases). V lost 5 bases and J lost 4, with 14 bases in between. Germline V gene sequence: CDR1 LNHDA, CDR2 SQIVND (reference sequence). The CDR3 length is 14 residues. The CDR3 DNA is TGTGCCAGTAGTCCCCGGGCCCAGGGAGAGACCCAGTACTTC. Protein product: CASSPRAQGETQYF.